This T cell receptor (beta chain) was identified during a study of blood T cell repertoires in COVID-19. Only in-frame clones appear in the TCRdb table, and some are missing; sequencing was by immunoSEQ multiplex PCR. The sample records some 170,000 clones, about four fifths being singletons. At least ten counts were recorded for this clone. The specimen sequenced was peripheral blood. The source of this sequence is a woman in her seventies with acute or convalescent COVID-19.

This CDR3 is CASSLRRLPGDTQYF. CDR3 nucleotides: TGCGCCAGCAGCTTGCGGCGCTTGCCGGGAGATACGCAGTATTTT. The chain joins TRBV5-1 to TRBJ2-3; no reliable D call. The CDR3 runs 15 residues. Trimming removed 1 base from V and 5 bases from J, with 14 bases in between. Germline loops: CDR1 SGHRS, CDR2 YFSETQ.